This TCR beta chain was recorded in a study of cytomegalovirus exposure and HLA in healthy donors. The PCR employed 60 Vbeta primers together with 13 Jbeta primers. In the source study's methods: A later analysis tallied 80 million or so unique TCR beta chains, 9 million to 12 million of them shared. Sequencing was performed with immunoSEQ multiplex PCR; in TCRdb, only in-frame clones are kept and a portion is missing. D and trimming were read from the DNA, whereas the V and J calls and clone size are those reported in that table. The sample has under 200,000 clones, more than 75% seen once. Points from the study as a whole: The CMV antigen specificity of three CMV-associated chains was confirmed through in vitro analysis. The study flagged some 170 TCR beta chains as cytomegalovirus-associated. Previous analysis showed most TCR beta V segments were productive about 87% or about 30% of the time.

Concerning this clone itself: What it binds is unknown.

Sequenced: PBMCs. The origin of this receptor is a girl aged 5 to 17 in good health and CMV-seropositive.

The CDR3 loop reads CAWRTGADTQYF. The CDR3 DNA is TGTGCCTGGAGAACAGGAGCAGATACGCAGTATTTT. The chain employs TRBV30 and TRBJ2-3; tentatively, D is TRBD1 (5 bases). Trimming shortened V by 3 bases and J by 4 bases, and 8 bases separated the two germline ends. Per germline, CDR1 GTSNPN and CDR2 SVGIG (reference sequence). The CDR3 length is 12 residues.